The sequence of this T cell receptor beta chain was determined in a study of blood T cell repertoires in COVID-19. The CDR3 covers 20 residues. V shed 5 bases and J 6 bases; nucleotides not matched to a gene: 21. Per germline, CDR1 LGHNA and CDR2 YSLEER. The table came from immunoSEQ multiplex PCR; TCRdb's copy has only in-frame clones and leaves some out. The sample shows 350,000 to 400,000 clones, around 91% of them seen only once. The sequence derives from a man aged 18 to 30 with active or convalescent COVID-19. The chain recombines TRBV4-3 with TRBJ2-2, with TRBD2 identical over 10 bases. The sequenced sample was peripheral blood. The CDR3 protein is CASSNHITYLAGEAAGELFF. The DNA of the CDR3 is TGCGCCAGCAGCAACCACATAACATACCTAGCGGGAGAGGCGGCCGGGGAGCTGTTTTTT.